A selection of T cell receptor beta chains follows, all from one sample in a study of response to subunit inactivated influenza vaccine. MiXCR was run by TCRdb on the RT-PCR reads, yielding one entry per CDR3 protein. The sample includes 600,000 to 850,000 distinct CDR3 sequences, roughly 15% seen only once; the top ten take 7.5% to 8%. The material was PBMCs from blood, obtained 14 days before vaccination. Receptors originate from a man between 50 and 59 years old who received an inactivated influenza vaccine. The CDR3 runs from the conserved cysteine through the conserved F or W. D genes are given only for firm matches. The size of a clone is reported for some rows only, either as once, few or many, or as a class for expanded clones.

-,TRBV4-1,TRBJ2-3,TRBD1,CASSSRQGPYGTDTQYF,TGCGCCAGCAGCTCGAGACAGGGTCCGTATGGGACAGATACGCAGTATTTT
few,TRBV25-1,TRBJ2-2,TRBD1,CASSERGDRAGELFF,TGTGCCAGCAGTGAACGCGGAGACAGGGCCGGGGAGCTGTTTTTT
few,TRBV7-8,TRBJ2-3,TRBD2,CASSFATSGRAYGTDTQYF,TGTGCCAGCAGCTTCGCCACTAGCGGGAGGGCCTATGGCACAGATACGCAGTATTTT
-,TRBV14,TRBJ2-6,-,CASSPWIKGGSGANVLTF,TGTGCCAGCAGTCCGTGGATTAAGGGAGGCTCTGGGGCCAACGTCCTGACTTTC
-,TRBV5-5,TRBJ2-1,TRBD2,CASSPGGPSYNEQFF,TGTGCCAGCAGCCCGGGGGGGCCGTCTTACAATGAGCAGTTCTTC
-,TRBV12-3/TRBV12-4,TRBJ1-3,-,CASSFGRAPAGNTIYF,TGTGCCAGCAGTTTTGGCAGGGCCCCCGCTGGAAACACCATATATTTT
many,TRBV15,TRBJ2-2,TRBD1,CATSEGAIAGELFF,TGTGCCACCAGTGAGGGGGCAATTGCCGGGGAGCTGTTTTTT
-,TRBV6-1,TRBJ1-6,TRBD1,CASSQDRGHSPLHF,TGTGCCAGCAGTCAAGACAGGGGGCATTCACCCCTCCACTTT
-,TRBV28,TRBJ2-2,-,CASQEVTGELFF,TGTGCCAGCCAGGAGGTGACCGGGGAGCTGTTTTTT
-,TRBV29-1,TRBJ2-3,-,CSARGGGFTDTQYF,TGCAGCGCAAGGGGAGGGGGCTTCACAGATACGCAGTATTTT
-,TRBV2,TRBJ1-6,-,CATGPGWNSPLHF,TGTGCCACCGGGCCGGGGTGGAATTCACCCCTCCACTTT
few,TRBV9,TRBJ1-6,-,CASSVGLSGFDSPLHF,TGTGCCAGCAGCGTAGGCTTATCAGGGTTTGATTCACCCCTCCACTTT
-,TRBV28,TRBJ2-2,TRBD2,CASSTRLANTGELFF,TGTGCCAGCAGCACGCGACTAGCAAACACCGGGGAGCTGTTTTTT
few,TRBV20-1,TRBJ2-4,TRBD1,CSAQTGEYGNIQYF,TGCAGTGCTCAGACAGGGGAATACGGAAACATTCAGTACTTC
-,TRBV7-2,TRBJ2-3,TRBD1,CASGTGTGGTDTQYF,TGTGCCAGCGGTACCGGGACAGGGGGCACAGATACGCAGTATTTT
-,TRBV7-9,TRBJ1-2,-,CASSDTWGAPGYTF,TGTGCCAGCAGCGATACATGGGGCGCCCCTGGCTACACCTTC
few,TRBV6-2/TRBV6-3,TRBJ2-2,TRBD1,CASRAGGGELFF,TGTGCCAGCAGAGCAGGGGGCGGGGAGCTGTTTTTT
-,TRBV12-3/TRBV12-4,TRBJ1-5,-,CASSFSRTWVEDQPQHF,TGTGCCAGCAGTTTCTCACGGACCTGGGTAGAGGATCAGCCCCAGCATTTT
-,TRBV20-1,TRBJ2-7,TRBD2,CSARGVTSGDPYEQYF,TGCAGTGCTAGAGGGGTAACTAGCGGGGATCCCTACGAGCAGTACTTC
many,TRBV4-3,TRBJ1-6,-,CASSQDSYSPLHF,TGCGCCAGCAGCCAGGACAGTTATTCACCCCTCCACTTT
-,TRBV20-1,TRBJ2-7,TRBD2,CSAFGPLAGVGHYF,TGCAGTGCTTTCGGGCCACTAGCGGGAGTAGGGCATTACTTC
-,TRBV27,TRBJ2-6,-,CASTPMHGGAGANVLTF,TGTGCCAGCACTCCTATGCATGGGGGCGCTGGGGCCAACGTCCTGACTTTC
few,TRBV5-1,TRBJ1-4,-,CASSSEAWGDNEKLFF,TGCGCCAGCAGCTCGGAGGCGTGGGGTGATAATGAAAAACTGTTTTTT
many,TRBV4-3,TRBJ2-3,TRBD1,CASSQRTGVVRTDTQYF,TGCGCCAGCAGCCAACGGACAGGGGTCGTCCGCACAGATACGCAGTATTTT
many,TRBV29-1,TRBJ2-5,-,CSVDPGTKGTQYF,TGCAGCGTAGACCCCGGGACGAAAGGGACCCAGTACTTC
-,TRBV10-3,TRBJ2-1,TRBD2,CAISDPGLADPYNEQFF,TGTGCCATCAGTGACCCGGGACTAGCGGATCCGTACAATGAGCAGTTCTTC
-,TRBV4-1,TRBJ2-5,-,CASSQVVQETQYF,TGCGCCAGCAGCCAAGTCGTCCAAGAGACCCAGTACTTC
-,TRBV19,TRBJ1-5,TRBD1,CASSITGTGFQPQHF,TGTGCCAGTAGTATTACCGGGACAGGGTTTCAGCCCCAGCATTTT
-,TRBV9,TRBJ2-1,-,CASSVDAGQGTPYNEQFF,TGTGCCAGCAGCGTAGACGCAGGGCAGGGAACCCCCTACAATGAGCAGTTCTTC
many,TRBV20-1,TRBJ1-2,-,CSARDGTHYGYTF,TGCAGTGCTAGAGATGGTACACACTATGGCTACACCTTC
few,TRBV4-1,TRBJ2-7,TRBD1,CASSQARQGFYEQYF,TGCGCCAGCAGCCAAGCCAGACAGGGTTTCTACGAGCAGTACTTC
few,TRBV4-1,TRBJ2-1,TRBD2,CASSQDRGLAGAISYNEQFF,TGCGCCAGCAGCCAAGATAGGGGGCTAGCGGGAGCGATCTCCTACAATGAGCAGTTCTTC
-,TRBV7-7,TRBJ2-2,TRBD1,CASSLASGGAPGELFF,TGTGCCAGCAGCTTAGCGTCAGGGGGCGCCCCCGGGGAGCTGTTTTTT
-,TRBV10-2,TRBJ2-7,-,CASSPGSGYEQYF,TGCGCCAGTAGTCCGGGATCGGGCTACGAGCAGTACTTC
few,TRBV7-2,TRBJ1-5,-,CASSAGRNNQPQHF,TGTGCCAGCAGCGCGGGACGGAATAATCAGCCCCAGCATTTT
few,TRBV12-3/TRBV12-4,TRBJ2-3,TRBD2,CASSGLAEAVPKDTQYF,TGTGCCAGCAGTGGACTAGCGGAAGCCGTCCCCAAAGATACGCAGTATTTT
-,TRBV11-1,TRBJ2-1,TRBD2,CASSSRPGLADPSYNEQFF,TGTGCCAGCAGCTCCCGACCGGGACTAGCGGACCCCTCCTACAATGAGCAGTTCTTC
-,TRBV7-2,TRBJ1-6,TRBD1,CASSLEGGRLLSLHF,TGTGCCAGCAGCTTAGAAGGGGGCCGACTCTTAAGCCTCCACTTT
many,TRBV5-1,TRBJ2-7,TRBD1,CASSSTGTGGLEQYF,TGCGCCAGCAGCTCAACCGGGACAGGGGGCCTCGAGCAGTACTTC
few,TRBV18,TRBJ2-2,-,CASSPQEAGELFF,TGTGCCAGCTCACCCCAGGAAGCCGGGGAGCTGTTTTTT
-,TRBV7-9,TRBJ2-5,-,CASRGAFPRPSETQYF,TGTGCCAGCAGGGGAGCCTTCCCTCGACCCTCCGAGACCCAGTACTTC
-,TRBV12-3/TRBV12-4,TRBJ2-7,TRBD2,CASSMNLGLANSYEQYF,TGTGCCAGCAGTATGAACCTCGGACTAGCGAACTCCTACGAGCAGTACTTC
-,TRBV12-3/TRBV12-4,TRBJ1-5,-,CASSVKGRQPQHF,TGTGCCAGCAGTGTAAAAGGACGTCAGCCCCAGCATTTT
few,TRBV20-1,TRBJ2-7,TRBD2,CSARPLLAGVTYEQYF,TGCAGTGCTAGACCCCTTTTAGCGGGAGTGACCTACGAGCAGTACTTC
many,TRBV9,TRBJ2-4,-,CASSPLLGGSKNIQYF,TGTGCCAGCAGCCCTTTACTTGGGGGTTCCAAAAACATTCAGTACTTC
-,TRBV28,TRBJ1-5,-,CASSFEENQPQHF,TGTGCCAGCAGTTTTGAGGAGAATCAGCCCCAGCATTTT
-,TRBV4-2,TRBJ2-2,TRBD2,CASSSASGGNSRTRTGELFF,TGTGCCAGCAGTTCCGCCAGCGGGGGAAACTCCCGAACGAGGACCGGGGAGCTGTTTTTT
few,TRBV29-1,TRBJ1-2,-,CSVGAANYGYTF,TGCAGCGTTGGAGCAGCGAACTATGGCTACACCTTC
-,TRBV12-3/TRBV12-4,TRBJ2-2,-,CASTLSGSTGELFF,TGTGCCAGCACCCTAAGTGGCAGCACCGGGGAGCTGTTTTTT
-,TRBV14,TRBJ2-1,-,CASSQDDAIGQFF,TGTGCCAGCAGCCAAGATGACGCGATTGGTCAGTTCTTC
few,TRBV11-2,TRBJ2-1,-,CASSLELDGMGEQFF,TGTGCCAGCAGCTTAGAGCTAGATGGGATGGGTGAGCAGTTCTTC
few,TRBV20-1,TRBJ2-5,-,CSAKGTPGETQYF,TGCAGTGCTAAGGGGACTCCCGGGGAGACCCAGTACTTC
-,TRBV6-2/TRBV6-3,TRBJ2-3,TRBD1,CASRTTGADTQYF,TGTGCCAGCAGGACAACAGGGGCAGATACGCAGTATTTT
-,TRBV20-1,TRBJ1-5,TRBD1,CSARGTGGRSNQPQHF,TGCAGTGCTAGAGGTACAGGGGGCAGGAGCAATCAGCCCCAGCATTTT
-,TRBV12-3/TRBV12-4,TRBJ1-5,-,CASSFSVTQPQHF,TGTGCCAGCAGTTTCTCGGTGACACAGCCCCAGCATTTT
-,TRBV6-2/TRBV6-3,TRBJ1-5,-,CASTGTYNQPQHF,TGTGCCAGCACAGGGACCTACAATCAGCCCCAGCATTTT